This T cell receptor (beta chain) emerged from a study of molecular identifiers for immune sequencing clone quantification. Germline values: CDR1 LGHNA, CDR2 YSLEER. V lost 0 bases to trimming and J lost 11 bases, with 13 bases between them. The CDR3 spans 14 residues. Sorting was used to obtain naive CD8 T cells (CD8+CD4-CCR7+CD45RA+). TCRdb ran MiXCR on the PCR reads and lists one entry per CDR3 protein. The data show 350,000 or so distinct CDR3 sequences, about a fifth seen once. Source material: naive CD8+ T cells from blood, with Jurkat cell RNA spiked in. Subset meaning: FACS-sorted CD8+CD4-CCR7+CD45RA+ naive T cells. The rearrangement joins TRBV4-3 to TRBJ1-4; no clear D. The TCR sequence derives from a human donor in good health. Some libraries in this study had Jurkat cell RNA spiked in. The CDR3 DNA sequence: TGCGCCAGCAGCCAAGATTGGAAGGCCGGGAAACTGTTTTTT. Translating gives CASSQDWKAGKLFF.